A selection of T cell receptor beta chains follows, all from one sample in a study of beta chain features in type 1 diabetes. The repertoire was sequenced with immunoSEQ multiplex PCR; TCRdb's copy has only in-frame clones and lacks some. This sample carries around 430,000 clones, approximately 31% of them seen once, and the ten largest clones take 0.05% to 0.07%. Sequenced sample: naive CD4+ T cells from blood. These receptors were obtained from a man younger than 30 in good health. Both conserved end residues are part of each CDR3. A D gene is named only where the DNA matches it firmly. Where a row states a size, it is once, few, many or the class of an expanded clone; other rows omit it.

v_call	j_call	clone_size	d_call	cdr3_aa	cdr3_nt
TRBV19	TRBJ2-7	few	NA	CASSLTGISYEQYF	TGTGCCAGTAGCCTTACCGGGATCTCCTACGAGCAGTACTTC
TRBV30	TRBJ1-2	few	NA	CAWSPRTVRYGYTF	TGTGCCTGGAGTCCCAGGACAGTCCGCTATGGCTACACCTTC
TRBV7-9	TRBJ1-5	few	NA	CASSLGSSQPQHF	TGTGCCAGCAGCTTAGGGAGCAGCCAGCCCCAGCATTTT
TRBV18	TRBJ2-3	NA	NA	CASSPTGSSTDTQYF	TGTGCCAGCTCACCAACAGGGTCCAGCACAGATACGCAGTATTTT
TRBV7-3	TRBJ2-4	few	TRBD1	CASSPGTDAIQYF	TGTGCCAGCAGCCCCGGGACAGACGCCATTCAGTACTTC
TRBV19	TRBJ2-1	few	NA	CASSIVSDTYNEQFF	TGTGCCAGTAGTATAGTGTCGGACACCTACAATGAGCAGTTCTTC
TRBV28	TRBJ2-1	few	NA	CASSLGQNNEQFF	TGTGCCAGCAGTTTGGGGCAGAACAATGAGCAGTTCTTC
TRBV25-1	TRBJ2-3	NA	TRBD1	CASIRQGSDTQYF	TGTGCCAGCATAAGACAGGGCTCAGATACGCAGTATTTT
TRBV2	TRBJ2-7	NA	TRBD2	CASRAGGPYEQYF	TGTGCCAGCAGGGCGGGAGGTCCCTACGAGCAGTACTTC
TRBV10-3	TRBJ2-1	few	NA	CAISALRDGGNEQFF	TGTGCCATCAGTGCTTTGCGGGACGGGGGCAATGAGCAGTTCTTC
TRBV7-8	TRBJ1-1	NA	NA	CASSFPGGRPNTEAFF	TGTGCCAGCAGCTTCCCCGGGGGTAGGCCGAACACTGAAGCTTTCTTT
TRBV7-3	TRBJ2-1	few	TRBD2	CASSFLSGIYNEQFF	TGTGCCAGCAGCTTTCTCAGCGGGATTTACAATGAGCAGTTCTTC
TRBV28	TRBJ1-5	NA	NA	CASSSAGTARDSNQPQHF	TGTGCCAGCAGTTCCGCCGGGACGGCGCGTGATAGCAATCAGCCCCAGCATTTT
TRBV7-9	TRBJ2-5	NA	NA	CASSLVGETGETQYF	TGTGCCAGCAGCTTAGTTGGGGAGACAGGAGAGACCCAGTACTTC
TRBV5-6	TRBJ2-7	few	NA	CASSSTGYEQYF	TGTGCCAGCAGCTCCACAGGCTACGAGCAGTACTTC
TRBV28	TRBJ2-5	NA	NA	CASSYNEETQYF	TGTGCCAGCAGTTATAACGAAGAGACCCAGTACTTC
TRBV29-1	TRBJ2-3	few	TRBD1	CSVDPRQGRTDTQYF	TGCAGCGTTGACCCTCGACAGGGTAGGACAGATACGCAGTATTTT
TRBV30	TRBJ2-5	NA	NA	CAGSVKVSQETQYF	TGTGCCGGGAGTGTGAAGGTCTCCCAAGAGACCCAGTACTTC
TRBV7-2	TRBJ2-3	NA	TRBD1	CASSSSQGVDTQYF	TGTGCCAGCAGCTCATCACAGGGGGTTGATACGCAGTATTTT
TRBV29-1	TRBJ2-7	few	TRBD2	CSVPTSGDPNEQYF	TGCAGCGTGCCCACTAGCGGGGATCCCAACGAGCAGTACTTC
TRBV5-1	TRBJ2-3	few	TRBD2	CASSDPSGSTDTQYF	TGCGCCAGCAGCGATCCTAGCGGCTCCACAGATACGCAGTATTTT
TRBV15	TRBJ2-1	NA	TRBD1	CATSRGPAGGNEQFF	TGTGCCACCAGCAGGGGGCCCGCAGGGGGCAATGAGCAGTTCTTC
TRBV7-2	TRBJ2-7	few	TRBD2	CASSSKREKIEQYF	TGTGCCAGCAGCTCTAAGCGGGAGAAGATCGAGCAGTACTTC
TRBV5-1	TRBJ2-3	NA	NA	CASSFRVASITDTQYF	TGCGCCAGCAGTTTCCGAGTAGCCTCTATCACAGATACGCAGTATTTT
TRBV7-8	TRBJ2-3	NA	TRBD2	CASSFLAGRIDTQYF	TGTGCCAGCAGCTTTTTAGCGGGAAGGATAGATACGCAGTATTTT
TRBV29-1	TRBJ2-1	NA	NA	CSVDGSRYNEQFF	TGCAGCGTTGACGGGAGCCGCTACAATGAGCAGTTCTTC
TRBV13	TRBJ2-1	few	TRBD2	CASSLPAGGYNEQFF	TGTGCCAGCAGCTTACCAGCGGGAGGGTACAATGAGCAGTTCTTC
TRBV28	TRBJ2-5	few	NA	CASSFPDTQETQYF	TGTGCCAGCAGTTTCCCCGACACCCAAGAGACCCAGTACTTC
TRBV7-2	TRBJ2-7	NA	TRBD2	CASSLSSGYEQYF	TGTGCCAGCAGCTTAAGTAGCGGGTACGAGCAGTACTTC
TRBV30	TRBJ2-1	NA	TRBD1	CAWSGDRGEQFF	TGTGCCTGGAGTGGGGACAGGGGTGAGCAGTTCTTC
TRBV28	TRBJ2-1	NA	TRBD1	CASSPQGVAGNEQFF	TGTGCCAGCAGTCCCCAGGGGGTTGCAGGTAATGAGCAGTTCTTC
TRBV10-3	TRBJ2-2	few	NA	CAITQVGDTGELFF	TGTGCCATCACCCAGGTGGGGGACACCGGGGAGCTGTTTTTT
TRBV9	TRBJ2-1	NA	TRBD2	CASSPSGGGGRYNEQFF	TGTGCCAGCAGCCCAAGCGGTGGGGGAGGGCGGTACAATGAGCAGTTCTTC
TRBV7-9	TRBJ2-1	NA	TRBD2	CASRSSGRNEQFF	TGTGCCAGCAGGAGTAGCGGGAGAAATGAGCAGTTCTTC
TRBV5-4	TRBJ2-7	NA	NA	CASSRIEGRDYEQYF	TGTGCCAGCAGCCGAATAGAAGGTCGGGACTACGAGCAGTACTTC
TRBV29-1	TRBJ1-1	few	TRBD1	CSVAWTGNTEAFF	TGCAGCGTTGCTTGGACAGGGAACACTGAAGCTTTCTTT
TRBV2	TRBJ2-3	NA	NA	CASTAMGTDTQYF	TGTGCCAGCACCGCGATGGGCACAGATACGCAGTATTTT
TRBV9	TRBJ2-7	few	TRBD2	CASSVTSGSYEQYF	TGTGCCAGCAGCGTCACTAGCGGCTCCTACGAGCAGTACTTC
TRBV19	TRBJ2-1	once	NA	CASSAQWGSYNEQFF	TGTGCCAGTAGTGCTCAGTGGGGTTCCTACAATGAGCAGTTCTTC
TRBV29-1	TRBJ2-2	few	NA	CSAELGPNHLNTGELFF	TGCAGCGCCGAACTCGGGCCGAACCATTTGAACACCGGGGAGCTGTTTTTT
TRBV7-8	TRBJ2-1	NA	NA	CASSLRRMLGNEQFF	TGTGCCAGCAGCTTACGACGGATGCTAGGGAATGAGCAGTTCTTC
TRBV7-9	TRBJ2-7	NA	NA	CASSPQGGSSYEQYF	TGTGCCAGCAGCCCTCAAGGAGGGAGCTCCTACGAGCAGTACTTC
TRBV6-5	TRBJ2-6	NA	NA	CASSYSRGANVLTF	TGTGCCAGCAGTTACTCGCGTGGGGCCAACGTCCTGACTTTC